This T cell receptor beta chain was observed in a study of blood T cell repertoires in COVID-19. Background on the study: Spain, Italy and the United States supplied samples that represented acute and convalescent COVID-19. From T cells, B-cell-depleted T cells, or PBMCs came the material, which was cDNA or gDNA.

Trimming removed 6 bases from V and 2 bases from J; junction bases left unmatched: 4. The CDR3 sequence is 15 residues long. Germline V gene lookup returns CDR1 MNHEY and CDR2 SVGEGT. Original analysis: By means of reference gene primer amplification, nucleated cell counts were estimated. Using immunoSEQ multiplex PCR, the repertoire was profiled, and TCRdb retains in-frame clones only, with some absent. The V and J calls and clone size are taken from that table; D and trimming were inferred from the DNA. The data hold about 74,000 clones, with approximately 82% observed a single time. V usage is TRBV6-2 or TRBV6-3 and J usage is TRBJ1-2; 12 nucleotides agree with TRBD1. The receptor was derived from a human donor in a cohort sampled during active COVID-19. Sequenced: peripheral blood. The CDR3 loop reads CASSGGQGANYGYTF. The CDR3 coding sequence is TGTGCCAGCAGCGGGGGACAGGGGGCGAACTATGGCTACACCTTC.